This is a list of T cell receptor beta chains from one sample in a study of shared clonotypes between healthy human individuals. The assay was immunoSEQ multiplex PCR, and TCRdb's table has in-frame clones only and misses some. Here the sample spans hundreds of thousands of clones, more than 70% being singletons. The sequenced material came from memory CD4+ T cells sorted from blood. The receptors were sampled from a woman between 25 and 40 years old in good health. CDR3s include the opening cysteine and the closing phenylalanine or tryptophan. The D gene is left open where the match is weak. Where a row states a size, it is once, few, many or the class of an expanded clone; other rows omit it.

J gene: TRBJ2-3; V gene: TRBV11-2; clone size: -; D gene: -; CDR3 DNA: TGTGCCAGCAGCTTGGTCCCTTTGAGCACAGATACGCAGTATTTT; CDR3 protein: CASSLVPLSTDTQYF
J gene: TRBJ1-2; V gene: TRBV5-5; clone size: few; D gene: -; CDR3 DNA: TGTGCCAGCAGCTCTAACTGGGACCGGGTCTATGGCTACACCTTC; CDR3 protein: CASSSNWDRVYGYTF
J gene: TRBJ1-5; V gene: TRBV18; clone size: -; D gene: -; CDR3 DNA: TGTGCCAGCTCAGGACAGCTCAATCAGCCCCAGCATTTT; CDR3 protein: CASSGQLNQPQHF
J gene: TRBJ1-1; V gene: TRBV28; clone size: -; D gene: -; CDR3 DNA: TGTGCCAGCAACCTCAGGGTCCACACTGAAGCTTTCTTT; CDR3 protein: CASNLRVHTEAFF
J gene: TRBJ2-7; V gene: TRBV12-5; clone size: -; D gene: TRBD1; CDR3 DNA: TGTGCTAGTGCCCTTGGGACAGCGCAATATCCCTACGAGCAGTACTTC; CDR3 protein: CASALGTAQYPYEQYF
J gene: TRBJ1-2; V gene: TRBV6-6; clone size: few; D gene: -; CDR3 DNA: TGTGCCAGCAGTCCTCACTACGGCGGTGGCTACACCTTC; CDR3 protein: CASSPHYGGGYTF
J gene: TRBJ2-5; V gene: TRBV5-4; clone size: -; D gene: -; CDR3 DNA: TGTGCCAGCAGCTTGGATTCGAGGGGAGAGACCCAGTACTTC; CDR3 protein: CASSLDSRGETQYF
J gene: TRBJ2-7; V gene: TRBV9; clone size: -; D gene: -; CDR3 DNA: TGTGCCAGCAGCGTAGGGGACACCACAACCTACGAGCAGTACTTC; CDR3 protein: CASSVGDTTTYEQYF
J gene: TRBJ1-5; V gene: TRBV7-9; clone size: -; D gene: TRBD1; CDR3 DNA: TGTGCCAGCAGCCAAAGGACAGGGGCCGACAATCAGCCCCAGCATTTT; CDR3 protein: CASSQRTGADNQPQHF
J gene: TRBJ2-1; V gene: TRBV5-1; clone size: -; D gene: TRBD2; CDR3 DNA: TGCGCCAGCAGCATTGATAGCGGGGGGTACAATGAGCAGTTCTTC; CDR3 protein: CASSIDSGGYNEQFF